This T cell receptor (beta chain) was recovered during a study of graft-versus-host responses after intestinal transplantation (dated by TCRdb to 2020 to 2022). As for the study more broadly: The transplants that recipients received were multivisceral, liver-intestinal, or isolated intestinal. Every recipient was given anti-thymocyte globulin induction, then maintenance tacrolimus and steroids for two to three years. After intestinal transplantation, graft-versus-host and host-versus-graft alloreactive T cell clones in the graft, circulation and bone marrow were tracked using bulk TCR-beta CDR3 sequencing. To identify alloreactive clones, pre-transplant mixed lymphocyte reaction products were sequenced and then compared with unstimulated pre-transplant donor and recipient T cells. A cohort of 24 intestinal transplant recipients, including one retransplant, was enrolled, and 3 patients lacking pretransplant specimens were excluded. A peak of at least 4% donor T cells among recipient peripheral blood mononuclear cells was the definition used for donor T cell macrochimerism. Rather than being sequenced by the commercial service, samples from a few later patients were sequenced in-house on an Illumina MiSeq and processed with MiXCR.

V lost 7 bases and J lost 7 bases, and the count of bases not matched to a germline gene is 5. The CDR3, from cysteine to phenylalanine, totals 13 residues. The retained sequence is limited to the CDR3, 39 bases, with the frame set at the first base. Taken from the germline V gene, the CDR1 and CDR2 loops are MNHNS and SASEGT. Libraries were prepared through the immunoSEQ multiplex PCR assay. Adaptive Biotechnologies carried out high-throughput TCR-beta CDR3 sequencing of genomic DNA for most patients. The paper's processing steps were these. Adaptive's ImmunoSEQ software was the source of the TCR sequencing data for 18 patients, while three other patients were processed with MiXCR and VDJtools. CDR3 nucleotide sequences shared between donor and recipient were removed because their origin could not be assigned. At least 2-fold expansion over unstimulated cells and a minimum CFSE-low frequency of 0.002% (template counts) or 0.001% (read counts) were required for clones to be classified as alloreactive. Clones detected in sequenced pre-transplant spleen, lymph node, or MLR CFSE-low populations of the donor or recipient were defined as mappable. Cumulative frequency of alloreactive clones was calculated as a percentage of all sequences weighted by copy number. The source is immuneACCESS, and TCRdb retained only in-frame sequences with V and J called. Part of the clones is not carried over; for the studies checked, unresolved V genes explain less than half of this, and the remainder is unexplained. V and J calls and clone size are as listed in that table; D and trimming were resolved from the DNA. This sample comprises approximately 58,000 clones, around nine tenths of them detected only once. 2.5% to 3% of the sample is held by the ten biggest clonotypes.

General conclusions and limits of the study: The relatively low number and heterogeneity of intestinal transplant patients limited the conclusions. GvH clones turned up in recipient bone marrow, with some appearing earlier in ileal mucosa or blood, a pattern consistent with an intestinal mucosal origin. In the allografts of patients with donor T cell macrochimerism, GvH to HvG T cell clonal ratios were high. Early after transplant, declines in HvG clones were associated with peak levels of circulating GvH clones.

About this clone: It has no known antigen specificity. No base quality values were provided; no much bigger clone lies one nucleotide off.

Blood samples were collected up to 4 times in the first month after transplant and then at least monthly when available. The chain couples TRBV6-1 to TRBJ1-5; the junction holds 9 bases that match TRBD1. The receptor comes from a human patient who received an intestinal transplant, so some T cells may come from the graft donor. This sample comprised PBMCs, obtained 118 to 130 days after intestinal transplantation. The sequence in DNA is TGTGCCAGCACCACAGGGGGCTGGCAGCCCCAGCATTTT. It is translated as CASTTGGWQPQHF.